What follows are 23 T cell receptor beta chains derived from one specimen sequenced in a study of blood T cell repertoires in COVID-19. Only in-frame clones appear in the TCRdb table, and some are missing; sequencing was by immunoSEQ multiplex PCR. This table holds about 250,000 clones, 85% found once. Specimen: PBMCs or T cells enriched from blood (not recorded which). These receptors were collected from a woman aged 45-65 years who had been exposed to COVID-19.

V and J are TRBV4-1 and TRBJ2-7; possibly TRBD2 for D (6 bases). The V gene lost 6 bases and the J gene lost 7 bases, with 13 bases spanning the gap. CDR3 length: 12 amino acids. Germline values: CDR1 MGHRA, CDR2 YSYEKL. CDR3 coding DNA: TGCGCCAGCAGTCCTAGCGCGGGGGAGCAGTACTTC. Its protein product is CASSPSAGEQYF.

This clone has just a few counts. CDR3 DNA sequence: TGCAGCGTTGGGGGGGTGATGGGCCCCGTCCGCGACGAGCAGTACTTC. Translating gives CSVGGVMGPVRDEQYF. This chain connects TRBV29-1 to TRBJ2-7; tentatively, D is TRBD2 (6 bases). The V end was cut by 4 bases, the J end by 5 bases, with 24 bases between. The CDR3 is 16 amino acids. CDR1 is SQVTM and CDR2 is ANQGSEA in the germline V gene.

This clone was detected once. The CDR3 loop is CSVEADRVSFAHYGYTF. In nucleotides, the CDR3 is TGCAGCGTTGAAGCTGACAGGGTGTCCTTCGCCCACTATGGCTACACCTTC. V and J are TRBV29-1 and TRBJ1-2; 7 nucleotides line up with TRBD1. CDR3 length: 17 residues. The V and J ends lost 1 base and 3 bases, in that order; junction bases with no gene match: 14. The germline V gene has CDR1 SQVTM and CDR2 ANQGSEA.

V gene TRBV18 combines with J gene TRBJ2-2, with 14 bases matching TRBD2. The CDR3 has 17 residues. Looked up from germline, CDR1 is KGHSH and CDR2 is LQKENI. With 3 bases clipped from V and 1 base from J, the junction kept 1 base outside the gene matches. CDR3 region: CASSPGLAGVNTGELFF. CDR3 nucleotides: TGTGCCAGCTCACCGGGACTAGCGGGAGTGAACACCGGGGAGCTGTTTTTT.

The chain uses TRBV18 and TRBJ1-4, with unresolved D. V was trimmed by 3 bases and J by 8 bases, leaving 7 bases between them. The CDR3 consists of 12 residues. Germline lookup yields CDR1 KGHSH and CDR2 LQKENI. CDR3 nucleotides: TGTGCCAGCTCACCGGACTCCGAAAAACTGTTTTTT. Protein product: CASSPDSEKLFF.

V and J are TRBV5-1 and TRBJ1-1; D is undetermined. There are 14 residues in the CDR3. V was trimmed by 4 bases and J by 1 base, leaving 11 bases between them. CDR1 is SGHRS and CDR2 is YFSETQ in the germline V gene. The CDR3 DNA sequence: TGCGCCAGCAGCCCCGGAGAGACGAACACTGAAGCTTTCTTT. This codes for CASSPGETNTEAFF. The full variable domain, its missing parts supplied by reference TRBV5-1 and TRBJ1-1, is KAGVTQTPRYLIKTRGQQVTLSCSPISGHRSVSWYQQTPGQGLQFLFEYFSETQRNKGNFPGRFSGRQFSNSRSEMNVSTLELGDSALYLCASSPGETNTEAFFGQGTRLTVV.

The chain joins TRBV5-1 to TRBJ1-1, with a weak D call TRBD1 (6 bases). V shed 5 bases and J shed 1 base, with 15 bases lying between them. CDR1 is SGHRS and CDR2 is YFSETQ in the germline V gene. CDR3 length equals 15 residues. The DNA for the CDR3 is TGCGCCAGCAGAAGAAGGGGACACCCGAACACTGAAGCTTTCTTT. Amino acids: CASRRRGHPNTEAFF.

This rearrangement joins TRBV13 to TRBJ1-1; 10 positions match TRBD1. Trimming took 5 bases from V and 11 from J; bases not matched to a gene: 8. Germline assignment: CDR1 PRHDT and CDR2 FYEKMQ (reference sequence). The CDR3 has 13 residues. As DNA, the CDR3 is TGTGCCAGCAGCCAGACAGGGGGCGAGAGGGCTTTCTTT. Residues: CASSQTGGERAFF.

The gene calls are TRBV15 and TRBJ1-1; weak D call: TRBD1 (5 bases). Germline CDR1 LNHNV, CDR2 YYDKDF (reference sequence). The CDR3 is 14 amino acids. V was clipped by 1 base and J by 1 base, with 7 bases between them. The CDR3 sequence is CATSRGGSNTEAFF. CDR3 nucleotide sequence: TGTGCCACCAGCAGAGGGGGCTCGAACACTGAAGCTTTCTTT.

J is TRBJ1-1 and V is TRBV27, with D uncertain. V was trimmed by 3 bases and J by 4 bases, leaving 9 bases between them. The CDR3 sequence is 13 residues long. The germline gives CDR1 MNHEY, CDR2 SMNVEV (reference sequence). The CDR3 DNA reads TGTGCCAGCAGTTTGGGCAGCTTCACTGAAGCTTTCTTT. Translated, it gives CASSLGSFTEAFF.

V gene TRBV19 combines with J gene TRBJ1-2; 7 bases align to TRBD1. This CDR3 is 13 amino acids long. The J segment lost 4 bases and the V segment lost 5 bases, leaving 4 bases of the junction unmatched. The V gene's germline CDR1 is LNHDA and CDR2 SQIVND (reference sequence). CDR3 in amino acids: CASSPTGRYGYTF. As DNA, the CDR3 is TGTGCCAGTAGTCCGACAGGGCGCTATGGCTACACCTTC.

The chain uses TRBV11-2 and TRBJ1-1, with D possibly matching TRBD1 (6 bases). CDR1 is SGHAT and CDR2 is FQNNGV in the germline V gene. CDR3 length: 14 amino acids. V lost 1 base and J 5 bases, leaving 11 bases between the germline ends. CDR3 sequence: CASSLAGVGTEAFF. CDR3 in DNA: TGTGCCAGCAGCTTAGCAGGGGTAGGGACTGAAGCTTTCTTT.

Written as DNA, the CDR3 is TGCGCCAGCCGACCGGGACAGCACACAGATACGCAGTATTTT. Translation gives CASRPGQHTDTQYF. This chain links TRBV5-1 with TRBJ2-3; 7 nucleotides agree with TRBD1. The CDR3 is made up of 14 amino acids. In germline, CDR1 is SGHRS, CDR2 YFSETQ. Losses at the gene ends were 7 bases for V and 2 bases for J; bases not matched to a gene: 7.

This chain links TRBV6-6 with TRBJ1-2, with a weak D call TRBD1 (6 bases). The germline V gene has CDR1 MNHNY and CDR2 SVGAGI (reference sequence). The CDR3 is made up of 15 amino acids. The ends were cut back, 0 bases at V and 1 base at J, with 9 bases in the middle. Here the CDR3 DNA reads TGTGCCAGCAGTTACTCTGAGGGACATAACTATGGCTACACCTTC. It translates to CASSYSEGHNYGYTF.

The chain joins TRBV2 to TRBJ1-1; tentative D call: TRBD1 (5 bases). The germline gives CDR1 SNHLY, CDR2 FYNNEI. V was cut by 11 bases and J by 0 bases, with 13 bases left in between. This CDR3 region has 13 residues. The CDR3 region is CAGGTDVNTEAFF. In nucleotides, the CDR3 is TGTGCCGGGGGGACGGATGTGAACACTGAAGCTTTCTTT.

This chain links TRBV10-1 with TRBJ2-7; tentative D call: TRBD2 (6 bases). Deletions cut 10 bases from V and 3 bases from J, with 19 bases between. Germline V gene sequence: CDR1 WNHNN, CDR2 SYGVQD (reference sequence). There are 14 residues in the CDR3. The CDR3 sequence is CATSPGLGGYEQYF. The DNA of the CDR3 is TGCGCCACCTCACCCGGACTCGGGGGCTACGAGCAGTACTTC.

The rearrangement uses TRBV5-1 and TRBJ2-5, with 7 bases that match TRBD2. The CDR3 spans 13 residues. Trimming took 4 bases from V and 5 from J; bases not matched to a gene: 5. Germline V lookup: CDR1 SGHRS, CDR2 YFSETQ. The CDR3 nucleotides read TGCGCCAGCAGCGTTAGCGGGTGGGAGACCCAGTACTTC. Translated: CASSVSGWETQYF. The full variable domain, in which reference TRBV5-1 and TRBJ2-5 provide the parts outside the CDR3, is KAGVTQTPRYLIKTRGQQVTLSCSPISGHRSVSWYQQTPGQGLQFLFEYFSETQRNKGNFPGRFSGRQFSNSRSEMNVSTLELGDSALYLCASSVSGWETQYFGPGTRLLVL.

This clone was seen more than once but under ten times. The V gene is TRBV15, the J gene TRBJ1-1, with D tentatively TRBD1 (5 bases). The CDR3 covers 13 residues. The germline V gene encodes CDR1 LNHNV and CDR2 YYDKDF (reference sequence). V lost 8 bases and J lost 1, with 11 bases in between. The CDR3, as DNA: TGTGCCACCGGGGGGGTCACGAACACTGAAGCTTTCTTT. Protein sequence: CATGGVTNTEAFF.

This clone was detected a few times. This chain connects TRBV14 to TRBJ2-2; D unresolved. The length of the CDR3 is 18 residues. The V end lost 1 base, the J end lost 6 bases, and 21 bases lay between the germline ends. The germline gives CDR1 SGHDN, CDR2 FVKESK. The CDR3: CASSQVEFSGSKAGELFF. Written as DNA, the CDR3 is TGTGCCAGCAGCCAAGTTGAGTTTTCCGGGTCGAAGGCCGGGGAGCTGTTTTTT. The full variable domain, completed using reference TRBV14 and TRBJ2-2, is EAGVTQFPSHSVIEKGQTVTLRCDPISGHDNLYWYRRVMGKEIKFLLHFVKESKQDESGMPNNRFLAERTGGTYSTLKVQPAELEDSGVYFCASSQVEFSGSKAGELFFGEGSRLTVL.

With regard to this clone: The sample holds other DNA sequences that translate to the same CDR3. The chain has TRBV7-9 and TRBJ1-2; D remains ambiguous. Trimming removed 3 bases from V and 6 bases from J, with 8 bases in between. Germline CDR1 and CDR2: SEHNR and FQNEAQ (reference sequence). The CDR3 has 12 amino acids. DNA of the CDR3: TGTGCCAGCAGCTTTCCAGGCGATGGCTACACCTTC. It translates to CASSFPGDGYTF. Looking up the rest from reference TRBV7-9 and TRBJ1-2 gives the full variable domain: DTGVSQNPRHKITKRGQNVTFRCDPISEHNRLYWYRQTLGQGPEFLTYFQNEAQLEKSRLLSDRFSAERPKGSFSTLEIQRTEQGDSAMYLCASSFPGDGYTFGSGTRLTVV.

There are many counts of this clone. The chain recombines TRBV18 with TRBJ1-4; TRBD1 matches 9 bases. This CDR3 has 16 amino acids. CDR1 and CDR2 (germline): KGHSH, LQKENI. With V trimmed by 3 bases and J by 4 bases, 6 bases remained unmatched. This CDR3 is CASSPRTGENNEKLFF. The CDR3 DNA reads as TGTGCCAGCTCACCCAGGACAGGGGAGAATAATGAAAAACTGTTTTTT.

This clone has more than one count but fewer than ten. The chain couples TRBV6-5 to TRBJ2-1; no firm D call. Germline CDR1 MNHEY, CDR2 SVGAGI. V lost 2 bases and J 8 bases, leaving 7 bases between the germline ends. The CDR3 covers 12 residues. The CDR3 DNA is TGTGCCAGCAGTTACCGACGGGATGAGCAGTTCTTC. Translation gives CASSYRRDEQFF.

J is TRBJ2-7 and V is TRBV7-9; tentative D call: TRBD2 (6 bases). The CDR3 covers 13 residues. The germline V gene encodes CDR1 SEHNR and CDR2 FQNEAQ (reference sequence). Trimming took 5 bases from V and 4 from J, leaving 12 bases between them. CDR3 nucleotide sequence: TGTGCCAGCAGCCTACGGGGGAGGTACGAGCAGTACTTC. Translation: CASSLRGRYEQYF.